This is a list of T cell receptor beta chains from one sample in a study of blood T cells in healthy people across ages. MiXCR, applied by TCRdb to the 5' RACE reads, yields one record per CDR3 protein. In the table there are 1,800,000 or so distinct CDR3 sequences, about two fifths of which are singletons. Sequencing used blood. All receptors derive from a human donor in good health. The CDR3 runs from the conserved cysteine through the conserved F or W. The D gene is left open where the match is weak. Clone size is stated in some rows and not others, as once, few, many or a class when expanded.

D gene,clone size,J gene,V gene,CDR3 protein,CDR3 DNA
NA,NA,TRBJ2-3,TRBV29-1,CSDRRTDTQYF,TGCAGCGACAGGCGCACAGATACGCAGTATTTT
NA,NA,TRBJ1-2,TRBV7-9,CASSLGRAISDGYTF,TGTGCCAGCAGCTTAGGCAGGGCAATTTCGGATGGCTACACCTTC
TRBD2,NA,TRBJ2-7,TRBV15,CATSRDGGGADNEQYF,TGTGCCACCAGCAGAGACGGCGGGGGGGCCGATAATGAGCAGTACTTC
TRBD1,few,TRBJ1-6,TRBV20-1,CSANIPLQGANSPLHF,TGCAGTGCTAATATTCCCCTACAGGGGGCGAATTCACCCCTCCACTTT
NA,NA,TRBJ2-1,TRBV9,CASSPRSEPYNEQFF,TGTGCCAGCAGCCCCCGCTCAGAACCCTACAATGAGCAGTTCTTC
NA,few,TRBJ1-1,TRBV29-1,CSVRTAPSTEAFF,TGCAGCGTTCGAACAGCCCCATCCACTGAAGCTTTCTTT
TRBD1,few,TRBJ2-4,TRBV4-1,CASSPGQVKNIQYF,TGCGCCAGCAGCCCAGGACAGGTCAAAAACATTCAGTACTTC
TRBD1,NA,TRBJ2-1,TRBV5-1,CASSLDQGANEQFF,TGCGCCAGCAGCTTGGACCAGGGGGCGAATGAGCAGTTCTTC
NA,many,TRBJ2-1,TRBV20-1,CSAREGLGMRRHNEQFF,TGCAGTGCTAGAGAAGGTCTCGGCATGCGGAGACACAATGAGCAGTTCTTC
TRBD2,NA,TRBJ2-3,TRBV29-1,CSVDTRLAGKTDTQYF,TGCAGCGTTGATACGAGACTAGCGGGGAAGACAGATACGCAGTATTTT
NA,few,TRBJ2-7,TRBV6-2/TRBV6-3,CASRDGGPYEQYF,TGTGCCAGCAGGGATGGGGGACCCTACGAGCAGTACTTC
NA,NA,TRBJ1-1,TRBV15,CATSRNLNTEAFF,TGTGCCACCAGCAGAAATCTGAACACTGAAGCTTTCTTT
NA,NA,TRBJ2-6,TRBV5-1,CASAETVSGANALTF,TGCGCCAGCGCGGAGACAGTCTCTGGGGCCAACGCCCTGACTTTC
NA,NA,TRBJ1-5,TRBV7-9,CASSLLMGQPQHF,TGTGCCAGCAGCTTACTGATGGGGCAGCCCCAGCATTTT
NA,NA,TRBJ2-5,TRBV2,CASSAQGSETQYF,TGTGCCAGCAGTGCCCAGGGGTCGGAGACCCAGTACTTC
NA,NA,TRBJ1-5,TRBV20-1,CSAGGRPNQPQHF,TGCAGTGCTGGAGGACGGCCGAATCAGCCCCAGCATTTT
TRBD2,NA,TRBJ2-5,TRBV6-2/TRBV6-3,CASSVLAVQETQYF,TGTGCCAGCAGTGTACTAGCGGTACAAGAGACCCAGTACTTC
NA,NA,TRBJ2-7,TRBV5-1,CACSLGRADYEQYF,TGCGCCTGCAGCTTGGGTAGGGCCGACTACGAGCAGTACTTC
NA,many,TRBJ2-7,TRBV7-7,CASSLGGSDEQYF,TGTGCCAGCAGCTTAGGAGGCAGTGACGAGCAGTACTTC
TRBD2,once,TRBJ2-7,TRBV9,CASSGAPSGSYEQYF,TGTGCCAGCAGCGGGGCTCCTAGCGGCTCCTACGAGCAGTACTTC
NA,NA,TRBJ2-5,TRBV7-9,CASSNLNGAQYF,TGTGCCAGCAGCAACCTAAACGGGGCCCAGTACTTC
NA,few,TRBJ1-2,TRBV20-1,CSLNGYTF,TGCAGTTTAAATGGCTACACCTTC
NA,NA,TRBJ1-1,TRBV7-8,CASSLPRTNTEAFF,TGTGCCAGCAGCTTACCTAGAACGAACACTGAAGCTTTCTTT
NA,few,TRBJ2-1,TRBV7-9,CASSSTPGGGSYNEQFF,TGTGCCAGCAGCTCCACCCCAGGGGGGGGCTCCTACAATGAGCAGTTCTTC
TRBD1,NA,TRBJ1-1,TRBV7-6,CASSLVVTGQGANTEAFF,TGTGCCAGCAGCTTAGTGGTTACGGGACAGGGGGCGAACACTGAAGCTTTCTTT
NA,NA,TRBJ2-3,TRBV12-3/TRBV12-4,CASSFSLMAGRGQFGTDTQYF,TGTGCCAGCAGTTTCTCCCTCATGGCGGGACGGGGGCAATTTGGCACAGATACGCAGTATTTT